Listed here are 13 T cell receptor beta chains from one sample, sequenced in a study of blood T cell repertoires in COVID-19. The data were produced by immunoSEQ multiplex PCR, yet TCRdb's version contains in-frame clones alone and is incomplete. The table lists roughly 300,000 clones, roughly 80% of them singletons. The sample was peripheral blood. These receptor sequences come from a woman between 45 and 65 years old who had recovered from COVID-19.

CDR3 DNA: TGCAGTGCTAGTCCAAGCGGGAGATCGTTCTACAATGAGCAGTTCTTC. This sequence encodes CSASPSGRSFYNEQFF. V gene TRBV20-1 combines with J gene TRBJ2-1, with 8 nucleotides matching TRBD2. V gave up 3 bases and J gave up 3 bases; unmatched junction bases: 10. This CDR3 is 16 amino acids long. Per the germline V gene, CDR1 is DFQATT and CDR2 is SNEGSKA (reference sequence).

The rearrangement uses TRBV18 and TRBJ2-6, with D perhaps matching TRBD1 (5 bases). Germline V gene lookup returns CDR1 KGHSH and CDR2 LQKENI. The CDR3 consists of 17 residues. Between the trimmed V and J ends, which lost 2 bases and 0 bases, there was a span of 11 bases. The CDR3 DNA sequence: TGTGCCAGCTCACCAGGTCAGGGTAGCTCTGGGGCCAACGTCCTGACTTTC. Translated, it gives CASSPGQGSSGANVLTF.

V is TRBV24-1 and J is TRBJ1-2, with 8 bases lining up with TRBD1. This CDR3 has 16 amino acids. V lost 3 bases and J lost 4; bases outside the gene matches: 9. Germline loops: CDR1 KGHDR, CDR2 SFDVKD. Written as DNA, the CDR3 is TGTGCCACCAGTGATAACCAGGGGGCGGGCGGCTATGGCTACACCTTC. This sequence encodes CATSDNQGAGGYGYTF.

DNA of the CDR3: TGTGCCAGTAGTATGGGGGGGTTCACAGATACGCAGTATTTT. It yields the protein CASSMGGFTDTQYF. This sequence joins TRBV19 and TRBJ2-3; TRBD2 matches at 7 bases. Per the germline V gene, CDR1 is LNHDA and CDR2 is SQIVND (reference sequence). The CDR3 has 14 residues. The ends lost 3 bases at V and 2 bases at J; junction bases unmatched: 2.

This clone has ten or more counts. The J gene is TRBJ2-1, the V gene TRBV6-4; TRBD1 matches 8 bases. The CDR3 totals 13 residues. The germline gives CDR1 MRHNA, CDR2 SNTAGT. The junction had 1 base not matched to a gene; V was cut back by 0 bases and J by 9 bases. The CDR3 region has the DNA TGTGCCAGCAGTGACTCTACAGGGGGTGAGCAGTTCTTC. This codes for CASSDSTGGEQFF.

The V call is TRBV19, the J call TRBJ2-1; TRBD1 matches 9 bases. This CDR3 comprises 15 residues. Germline trimming cut 5 bases from V and 7 bases from J; bases unmatched to any gene: 9. CDR1 and CDR2 (germline): LNHDA, SQIVND (reference sequence). CDR3 amino acids: CASSLAGQGVNEQFF. CDR3 sequence (DNA): TGTGCCAGTAGTCTCGCGGGACAGGGAGTTAATGAGCAGTTCTTC.

The rearrangement joins TRBV30 to TRBJ1-5; a weak D match, TRBD1 (6 bases). Germline CDR1 and CDR2: GTSNPN and SVGIG (reference sequence). V was shortened by 7 bases and J by 6 bases, with 13 bases between the two germline ends. The CDR3 length is 12 residues. The chain's CDR3 is CAYGGGSQPQHF. The CDR3 bases are TGTGCCTATGGGGGGGGCTCTCAGCCCCAGCATTTT.

The chain has TRBV19 and TRBJ2-1, with 7 positions matching TRBD1. Germline CDR1 reads LNHDA; CDR2 reads SQIVND (reference sequence). With 0 bases clipped from V and 8 bases from J, the junction kept 7 bases outside the gene matches. The CDR3 totals 15 residues. The CDR3 DNA follows: TGTGCCAGTAGTATAGAGAGGACAGGACGGGATGAGCAGTTCTTC. Its protein product is CASSIERTGRDEQFF.

J is TRBJ2-7 and V is TRBV6-5; 8 nucleotides match TRBD1. CDR1 MNHEY and CDR2 SVGAGI come from the germline V gene. The length of the CDR3 is 11 residues. J lost 7 bases, V lost 6 bases, and 2 bases had no gene match. As DNA, the CDR3 is TGTGCCAGCAGAAGACAGGGGGAGCAGTACTTC. Its translation is CASRRQGEQYF.

The rearrangement uses TRBV7-2 and TRBJ2-7, with 8 bases aligning to TRBD2. Germline V gene lookup returns CDR1 SGHTA and CDR2 FQGNSA. The CDR3 runs 14 residues. V lost 1 base, J lost 7 bases, and 6 bases stayed unmatched. CDR3 amino acids: CASSLGPPGGEQYF. For the CDR3, the DNA is TGTGCCAGCAGCTTAGGGCCTCCGGGGGGGGAGCAGTACTTC.

This sequence joins TRBV4-3 and TRBJ1-1; tentatively, D is TRBD1 (5 bases). The V end was cut by 2 bases, the J end by 5 bases, with 9 bases between. Per the germline V gene, CDR1 is LGHNA and CDR2 is YSLEER. This CDR3 has 13 residues. In nucleotides, the CDR3 is TGCGCCAGCAGCCAACCCCCAGGGACTGAAGCTTTCTTT. Translating it yields CASSQPPGTEAFF.

The V gene is TRBV6-1, the J gene TRBJ2-7, with D tentatively TRBD2 (7 bases). The V end was cut by 3 bases, the J end by 3 bases, with 15 bases between. This CDR3 contains 15 residues. The V gene's germline CDR1 is MNHNS and CDR2 SASEGT. The CDR3 region has the DNA TGTGCCAGCAGTGAGCCTCGGGGGGCCCACTACGAGCAGTACTTC. Amino acid sequence: CASSEPRGAHYEQYF.

The gene calls are TRBV28 and TRBJ2-1, with a weak D call TRBD2 (5 bases). The CDR3 covers 16 residues. Germline-derived CDR1 and CDR2 are MDHEN and SYDVKM. The V end lost 3 bases, the J end lost 4 bases, and 16 bases lay between the germline ends. The CDR3, as DNA: TGTGCCAGCAGTTTCGGCGCGGAGGCCCGTTACAATGAGCAGTTCTTC. Its translation: CASSFGAEARYNEQFF.